Below are 2 T cell receptor beta chains sequenced from a single sample in a study of T cell changes during pregnancy in multiple sclerosis. The assay was immunoSEQ multiplex PCR, and TCRdb's table has in-frame clones only and misses some. The repertoire includes fewer than 100,000 clones, 90% to 95% of them detected once, and 2.5% to 3% sits in the top ten. This sample comprised peripheral blood, obtained after pregnancy. The receptors derive from a female donor in good health, enrolled as a control in a pregnancy study.

The chain recombines TRBV2 with TRBJ2-7, with D possibly TRBD2 on 6 matching bases. Between the trimmed V and J ends, which lost 6 bases and 3 bases, there was a span of 12 bases. In germline, CDR1 is SNHLY, CDR2 FYNNEI. CDR3 size: 13 residues. DNA of the CDR3: TGTGCCAGCAGGACGGGACTGTTCTACGAGCAGTACTTC. Its translation is CASRTGLFYEQYF.

V and J are TRBV6-1 and TRBJ1-1; D is ambiguous. The length of the CDR3 is 13 residues. With 10 bases removed from V and 3 bases from J, the gap between germline ends came to 15 bases. Germline values: CDR1 MNHNS, CDR2 SASEGT. The chain's CDR3 is CATDRRRDTEAFF. CDR3 nucleotides: TGTGCCACAGATAGGCGGAGGGACACTGAAGCTTTCTTT.